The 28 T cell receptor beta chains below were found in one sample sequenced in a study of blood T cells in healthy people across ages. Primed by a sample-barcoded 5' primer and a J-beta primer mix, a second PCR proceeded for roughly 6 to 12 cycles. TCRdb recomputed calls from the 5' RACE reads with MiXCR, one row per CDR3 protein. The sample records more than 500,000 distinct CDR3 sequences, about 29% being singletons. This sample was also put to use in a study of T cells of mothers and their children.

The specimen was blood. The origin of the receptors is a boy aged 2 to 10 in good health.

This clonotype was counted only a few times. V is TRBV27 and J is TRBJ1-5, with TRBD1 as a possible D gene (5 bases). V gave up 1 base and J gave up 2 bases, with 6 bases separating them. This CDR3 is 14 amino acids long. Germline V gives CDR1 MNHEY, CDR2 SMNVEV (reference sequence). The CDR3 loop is CASSLLGGNQPQHF. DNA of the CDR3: TGTGCCAGCAGTTTATTAGGGGGCAATCAGCCCCAGCATTTT.

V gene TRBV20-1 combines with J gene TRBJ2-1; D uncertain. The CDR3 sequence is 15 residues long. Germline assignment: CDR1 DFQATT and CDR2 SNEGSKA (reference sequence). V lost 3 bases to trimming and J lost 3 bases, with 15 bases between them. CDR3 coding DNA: TGCAGTGCTAGCCCCCCTAGATCGGGCTACAATGAGCAGTTCTTC. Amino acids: CSASPPRSGYNEQFF.

The CDR3 region is CASSLEPHYEQYF. Written as DNA, the CDR3 is TGCGCCAGCAGCTTGGAACCCCACTACGAGCAGTACTTC. The chain carries TRBV5-1 and TRBJ2-7; D remains ambiguous. CDR1 and CDR2 (germline): SGHRS, YFSETQ. CDR3 length: 13 residues. V was cut by 0 bases and J by 3 bases, with 7 bases left in between.

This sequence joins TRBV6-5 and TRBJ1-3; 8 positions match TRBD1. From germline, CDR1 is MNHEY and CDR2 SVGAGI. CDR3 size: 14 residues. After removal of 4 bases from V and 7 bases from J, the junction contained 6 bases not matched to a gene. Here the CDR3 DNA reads TGTGCCAGCAGTTTCCGACAGGGGAGGAACACCATATATTTT. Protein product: CASSFRQGRNTIYF.

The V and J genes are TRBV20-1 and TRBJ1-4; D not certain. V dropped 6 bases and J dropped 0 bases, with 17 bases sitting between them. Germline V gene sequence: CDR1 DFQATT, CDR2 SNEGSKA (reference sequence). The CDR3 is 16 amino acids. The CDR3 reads CSARRPGGATNEKLFF. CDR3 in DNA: TGCAGTGCCCGGAGGCCGGGAGGTGCAACTAATGAAAAACTGTTTTTT.

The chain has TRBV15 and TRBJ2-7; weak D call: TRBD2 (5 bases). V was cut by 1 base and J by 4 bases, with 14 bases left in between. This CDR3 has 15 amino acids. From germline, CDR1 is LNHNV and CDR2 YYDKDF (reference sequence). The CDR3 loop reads CATSRGSGRLYEQYF. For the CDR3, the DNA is TGTGCCACCAGCAGAGGAAGCGGCAGGTTATACGAGCAGTACTTC.

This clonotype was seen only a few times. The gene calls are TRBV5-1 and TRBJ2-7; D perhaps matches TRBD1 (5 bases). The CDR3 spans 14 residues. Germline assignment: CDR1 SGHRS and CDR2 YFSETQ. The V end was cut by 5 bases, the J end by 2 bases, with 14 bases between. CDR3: CASSLGPAAYEQYF. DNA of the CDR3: TGCGCCAGCAGTCTGGGGCCGGCGGCCTACGAGCAGTACTTC.

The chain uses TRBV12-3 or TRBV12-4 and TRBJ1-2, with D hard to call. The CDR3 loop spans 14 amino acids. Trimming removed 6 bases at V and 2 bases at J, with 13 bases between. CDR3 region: CASRPRTGNYGYTF. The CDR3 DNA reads TGTGCCAGCAGACCCAGGACGGGGAACTATGGCTACACCTTC.

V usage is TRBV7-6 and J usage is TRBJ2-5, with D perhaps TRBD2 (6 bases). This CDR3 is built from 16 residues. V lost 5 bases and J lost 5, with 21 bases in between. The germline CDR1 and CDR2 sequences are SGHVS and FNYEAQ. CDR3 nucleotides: TGTGCCAGCAGCGCAGGGACTTCGACCCTCATTGAGACCCAGTACTTC. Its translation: CASSAGTSTLIETQYF.

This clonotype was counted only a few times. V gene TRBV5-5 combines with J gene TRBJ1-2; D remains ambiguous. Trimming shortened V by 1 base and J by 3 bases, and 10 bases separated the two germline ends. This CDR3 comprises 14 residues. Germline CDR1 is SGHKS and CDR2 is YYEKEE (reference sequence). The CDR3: CASSLIDGDYGYTF. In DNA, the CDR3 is TGTGCCAGCAGCTTGATTGATGGAGACTATGGCTACACCTTC.

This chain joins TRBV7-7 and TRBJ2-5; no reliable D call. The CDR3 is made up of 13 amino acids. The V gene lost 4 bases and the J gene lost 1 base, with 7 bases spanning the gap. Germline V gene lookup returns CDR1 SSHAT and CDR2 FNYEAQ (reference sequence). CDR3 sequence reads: CASSSVFQETQYF. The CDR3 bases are TGTGCCAGCAGCTCGGTTTTCCAAGAGACCCAGTACTTC.

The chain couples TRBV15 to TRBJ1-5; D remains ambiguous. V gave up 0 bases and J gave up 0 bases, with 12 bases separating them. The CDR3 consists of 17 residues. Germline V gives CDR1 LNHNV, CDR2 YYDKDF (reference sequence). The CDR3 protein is CATSRDQAGNSNQPQHF. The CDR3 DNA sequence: TGTGCCACCAGCAGAGATCAGGCAGGAAATAGCAATCAGCCCCAGCATTTT.

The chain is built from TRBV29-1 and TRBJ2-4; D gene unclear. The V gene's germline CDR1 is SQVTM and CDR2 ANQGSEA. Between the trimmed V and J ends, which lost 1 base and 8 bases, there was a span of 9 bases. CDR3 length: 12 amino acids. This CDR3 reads CSVEVGTDIQYF. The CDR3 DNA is TGCAGCGTTGAAGTAGGCACGGACATTCAGTACTTC. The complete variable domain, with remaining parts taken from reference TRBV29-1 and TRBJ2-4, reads SAVISQKPSRDICQRGTSLTIQCQVDSQVTMMFWYRQQPGQSLTLIATANQGSEATYESGFVIDKFPISRPNLTFSTLTVSNMSPEDSSIYLCSVEVGTDIQYFGAGTRLSVL.

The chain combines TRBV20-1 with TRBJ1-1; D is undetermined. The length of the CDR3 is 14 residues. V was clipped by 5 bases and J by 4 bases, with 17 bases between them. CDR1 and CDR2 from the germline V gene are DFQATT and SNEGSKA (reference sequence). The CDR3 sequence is CSAGTTGWATEAFF. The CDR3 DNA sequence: TGCAGTGCTGGAACCACTGGTTGGGCCACTGAAGCTTTCTTT.

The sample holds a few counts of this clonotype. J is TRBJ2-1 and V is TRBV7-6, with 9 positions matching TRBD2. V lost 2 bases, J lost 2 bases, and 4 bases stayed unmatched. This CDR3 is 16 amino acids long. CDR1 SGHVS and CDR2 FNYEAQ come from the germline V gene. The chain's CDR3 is CASSLLASGTYNEQFF. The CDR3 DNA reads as TGTGCCAGCAGCTTACTGGCTAGCGGGACCTACAATGAGCAGTTCTTC. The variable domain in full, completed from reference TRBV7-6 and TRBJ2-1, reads GAGVSQSPRYKVTKRGQDVALRCDPISGHVSLYWYRQALGQGPEFLTYFNYEAQQDKSGLPNDRFSAERPEGSISTLTIQRTEQRDSAMYRCASSLLASGTYNEQFFGPGTRLTVL.

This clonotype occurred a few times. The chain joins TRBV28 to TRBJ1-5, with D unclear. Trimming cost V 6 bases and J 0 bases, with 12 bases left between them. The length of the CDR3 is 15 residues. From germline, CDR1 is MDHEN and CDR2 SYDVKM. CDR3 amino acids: CASRRIHDSNQPQHF. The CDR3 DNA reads TGTGCCAGCAGGAGAATCCATGATAGCAATCAGCCCCAGCATTTT.

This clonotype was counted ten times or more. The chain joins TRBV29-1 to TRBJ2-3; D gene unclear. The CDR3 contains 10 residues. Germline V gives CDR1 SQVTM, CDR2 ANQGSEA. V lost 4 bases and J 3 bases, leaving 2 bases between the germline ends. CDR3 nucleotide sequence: TGCAGCGTTGGTACAGATACGCAGTATTTT. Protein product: CSVGTDTQYF.

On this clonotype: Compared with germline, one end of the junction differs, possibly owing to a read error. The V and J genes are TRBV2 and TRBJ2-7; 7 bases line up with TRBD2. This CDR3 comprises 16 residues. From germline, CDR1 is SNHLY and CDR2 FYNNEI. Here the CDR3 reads CASTHREAPWNYGQYF. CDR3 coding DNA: TGTGCCAGCACCCACCGGGAGGCCCCTTGGAATTACGGGCAGTACTTC.

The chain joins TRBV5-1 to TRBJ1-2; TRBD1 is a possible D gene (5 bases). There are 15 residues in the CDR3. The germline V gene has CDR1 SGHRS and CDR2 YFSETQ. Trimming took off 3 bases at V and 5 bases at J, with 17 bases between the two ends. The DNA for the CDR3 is TGCGCCAGCAGCTGGGGGACGGCTGATACTTATGGCTACACCTTC. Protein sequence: CASSWGTADTYGYTF.

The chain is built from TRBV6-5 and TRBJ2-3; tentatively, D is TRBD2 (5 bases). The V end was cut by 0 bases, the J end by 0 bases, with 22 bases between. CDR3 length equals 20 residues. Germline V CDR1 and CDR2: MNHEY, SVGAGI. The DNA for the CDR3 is TGTGCCAGCAGTTACTCTGGGCTAGCCGATTTACTTTATAGCACAGATACGCAGTATTTT. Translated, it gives CASSYSGLADLLYSTDTQYF.

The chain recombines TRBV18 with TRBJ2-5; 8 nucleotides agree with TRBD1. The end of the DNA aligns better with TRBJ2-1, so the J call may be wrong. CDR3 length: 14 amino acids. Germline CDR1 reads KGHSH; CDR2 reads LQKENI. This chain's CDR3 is CASSPPQGAIEQFF. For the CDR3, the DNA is TGTGCCAGCTCACCACCGCAGGGGGCCATTGAGCAGTTCTTC.

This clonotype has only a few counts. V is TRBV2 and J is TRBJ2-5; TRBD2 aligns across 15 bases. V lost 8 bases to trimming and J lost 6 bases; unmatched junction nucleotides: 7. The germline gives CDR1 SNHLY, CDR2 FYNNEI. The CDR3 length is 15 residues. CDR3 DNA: TGTGCCAGCTCCGGGACTAGCGGGGGGCCGCAGACCCAGTACTTC. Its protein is CASSGTSGGPQTQYF.

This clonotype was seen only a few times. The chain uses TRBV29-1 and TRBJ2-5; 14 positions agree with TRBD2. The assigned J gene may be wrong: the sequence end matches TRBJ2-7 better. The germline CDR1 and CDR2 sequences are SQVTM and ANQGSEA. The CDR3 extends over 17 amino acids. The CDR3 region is CSVEQGGLAGGSYEQYF. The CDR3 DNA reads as TGCAGCGTTGAACAGGGAGGACTAGCGGGAGGCTCGTACGAGCAGTACTTC.

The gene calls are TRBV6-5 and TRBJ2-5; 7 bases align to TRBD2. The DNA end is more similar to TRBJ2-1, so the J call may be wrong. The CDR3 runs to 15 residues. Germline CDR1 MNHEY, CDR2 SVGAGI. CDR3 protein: CASSIGGSWYNEQFF. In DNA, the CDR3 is TGTGCCAGCAGCATCGGGGGGTCCTGGTACAATGAGCAGTTCTTC.

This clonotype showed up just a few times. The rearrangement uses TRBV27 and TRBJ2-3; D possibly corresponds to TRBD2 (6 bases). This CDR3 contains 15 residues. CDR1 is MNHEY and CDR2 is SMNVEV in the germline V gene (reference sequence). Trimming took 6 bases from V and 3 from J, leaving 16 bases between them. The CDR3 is CASRPGRFLTDTQYF. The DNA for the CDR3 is TGTGCCAGCAGGCCTGGGAGGTTTTTGACAGATACGCAGTATTTT.

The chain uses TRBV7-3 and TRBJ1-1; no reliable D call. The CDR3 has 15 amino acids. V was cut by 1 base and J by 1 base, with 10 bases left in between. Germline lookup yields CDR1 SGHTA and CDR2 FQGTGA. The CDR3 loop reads CASSLSVGRNTEAFF. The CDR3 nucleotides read TGTGCCAGCAGCTTAAGTGTAGGACGGAACACTGAAGCTTTCTTT.

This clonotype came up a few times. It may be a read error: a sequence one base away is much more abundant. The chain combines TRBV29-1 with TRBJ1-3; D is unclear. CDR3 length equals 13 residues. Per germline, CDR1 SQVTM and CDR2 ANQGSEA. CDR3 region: CSVRPGSGNTTYF. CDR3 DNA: TGCAGCGTCCGGCCCGGGTCTGGAAACACCACATATTTT.

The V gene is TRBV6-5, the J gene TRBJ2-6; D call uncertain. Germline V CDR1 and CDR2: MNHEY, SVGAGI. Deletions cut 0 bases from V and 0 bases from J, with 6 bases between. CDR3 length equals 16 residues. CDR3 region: CASSYSRASGANVLTF. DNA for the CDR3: TGTGCCAGCAGTTACTCAAGGGCCTCTGGGGCCAACGTCCTGACTTTC.